The 23 T cell receptor beta chains below come from one sample, sequenced in a study of cytomegalovirus exposure and HLA in healthy donors. TCRdb's table, derived via immunoSEQ multiplex PCR, lists solely in-frame clones and lacks some. The repertoire holds approximately 65,000 clones, with approximately 94% as singletons. The specimen sequenced was PBMCs. The receptor set was obtained from a woman aged 18-29 years in good health and CMV-seronegative.

The chain recombines TRBV19 with TRBJ2-7; 8 bases align to TRBD1. The CDR3 sequence is 15 residues long. CDR1 LNHDA and CDR2 SQIVND come from the germline V gene (reference sequence). V dropped 6 bases and J dropped 5; count of bases not matched to a gene: 12. The CDR3 DNA reads TGTGCCAGTAGCGCCTCCCGATGGACAGGGAACGAGCAGTACTTC. It specifies CASSASRWTGNEQYF.

The gene calls are TRBV5-4 and TRBJ1-1; D uncertain. The germline V gene encodes CDR1 SGHNT and CDR2 YYREEE (reference sequence). The CDR3 has 16 amino acids. The V end was cut by 3 bases, the J end by 1 base, with 16 bases between. CDR3 coding DNA: TGTGCCAGCAGCTCGGATAAATACGAGGGGAACACTGAAGCTTTCTTT. This sequence encodes CASSSDKYEGNTEAFF.

The chain carries TRBV5-4 and TRBJ1-1, with D uncertain. CDR3 length: 13 amino acids. Germline lookup yields CDR1 SGHNT and CDR2 YYREEE (reference sequence). Between the trimmed V and J ends, which lost 5 bases and 4 bases, there was a span of 12 bases. The CDR3 DNA follows: TGTGCCAGCAGATCTCGATCCGGCACTGAAGCTTTCTTT. It specifies CASRSRSGTEAFF.

The chain has TRBV7-6 and TRBJ2-7; maybe TRBD2 (6 bases). This CDR3 comprises 13 residues. V was clipped by 5 bases and J by 6 bases, with 14 bases between them. Germline CDR1 reads SGHVS; CDR2 reads FNYEAQ. The CDR3: CASSASAGREQYF. The CDR3 DNA follows: TGTGCCAGCAGCGCTAGCGCAGGGCGCGAGCAGTACTTC.

J is TRBJ1-1 and V is TRBV6-1; 7 nucleotides line up with TRBD1. V shed 6 bases, J shed 5 bases, and the junction held 6 bases outside the gene matches. CDR1 and CDR2 (germline): MNHNS, SASEGT. There are 13 residues in the CDR3. CDR3 coding DNA: TGTGCCAGCAGGAACAGGGGAGGTACTGAAGCTTTCTTT. Protein product: CASRNRGGTEAFF.

This clone was seen just once. The V call is TRBV28, the J call TRBJ2-7; TRBD1 aligns across 7 bases. The germline CDR1 and CDR2 sequences are MDHEN and SYDVKM. Unmatched junction bases numbered 3, after V lost 7 bases and J lost 0 bases. The CDR3 consists of 13 residues. The CDR3 DNA is TGTGCCAGCAATAGGGGGCTCTCCTACGAGCAGTACTTC. Amino acid sequence: CASNRGLSYEQYF. Looking up the rest from reference TRBV28 and TRBJ2-7 gives the full variable domain: DVKVTQSSRYLVKRTGEKVFLECVQDMDHENMFWYRQDPGLGLRLIYFSYDVKMKEKGDIPEGYSVSREKKERFSLILESASTNQTSMYLCASNRGLSYEQYFGPGTRLTVT.

The chain recombines TRBV5-8 with TRBJ2-1, with 14 bases fitting TRBD2. Germline V lookup: CDR1 SGHTS, CDR2 YDEGEE. Germline trimming cut 4 bases from V and 6 bases from J; bases unmatched to any gene: 12. The CDR3 spans 18 residues. For the CDR3, the DNA is TGTGCCAGCAGCGGGACGTGGGCCGGGACTAGCGGGGGCAATGAGCAGTTCTTC. Amino acids: CASSGTWAGTSGGNEQFF.

The chain uses TRBV15 and TRBJ2-7; TRBD2 matches 8 bases. The CDR3 is 15 amino acids. V was pared by 0 bases and J by 3 bases, with 4 bases of the junction left unmatched. Germline CDR1 reads LNHNV; CDR2 reads YYDKDF (reference sequence). CDR3 protein: CATSRDGGLVYEQYF. In nucleotides, the CDR3 is TGTGCCACCAGCAGAGATGGGGGACTAGTCTACGAGCAGTACTTC.

The V and J genes are TRBV15 and TRBJ1-2, with a possible D match to TRBD1 (5 bases). The V end was cut by 1 base, the J end by 4 bases, with 13 bases between. The CDR3 has 15 residues. CDR1 and CDR2 (germline): LNHNV, YYDKDF (reference sequence). CDR3 residues: CATSRGQGGIYGYTF. The CDR3 bases are TGTGCCACCAGCAGAGGGCAGGGAGGGATCTATGGCTACACCTTC.

V usage is TRBV7-2 and J usage is TRBJ2-7; tentative D call: TRBD1 (6 bases). Germline V gene data show CDR1 as SGHTA and CDR2 as FQGNSA. CDR3 length: 15 amino acids. The V end lost 3 bases, the J end lost 3 bases, and 15 bases lay between the germline ends. The CDR3 sequence: CASSFRQDSVYEQYF. DNA of the CDR3: TGTGCCAGCAGCTTTAGACAGGATTCCGTCTACGAGCAGTACTTC. The whole variable domain, filled in from reference TRBV7-2 and TRBJ2-7, reads GAGVSQSPSNKVTEKGKDVELRCDPISGHTALYWYRQSLGQGLEFLIYFQGNSAPDKSGLPSDRFSAERTGGSVSTLTIQRTQQEDSAVYLCASSFRQDSVYEQYFGPGTRLTVT.

CDR3 coding DNA: TGTGCCAGCAGCTTACCGGGCCAAGAGACCCAGTACTTC. Translation gives CASSLPGQETQYF. The chain carries TRBV5-5 and TRBJ2-5; D remains ambiguous. Germline assignment: CDR1 SGHKS and CDR2 YYEKEE (reference sequence). There are 13 residues in the CDR3. V lost 2 bases and J 1 base, leaving 6 bases between the germline ends.

The chain carries TRBV15 and TRBJ1-3; the match to TRBD1 covers 7 bases. Germline trimming cut 2 bases from V and 0 bases from J; bases unmatched to any gene: 4. This CDR3 region has 16 residues. Germline V CDR1 and CDR2: LNHNV, YYDKDF (reference sequence). CDR3 coding DNA: TGTGCCACCAGCAGAAGTTCAGGGGGCTCTGGAAACACCATATATTTT. It encodes CATSRSSGGSGNTIYF. The variable domain in full, completed from reference TRBV15 and TRBJ1-3, reads DAMVIQNPRYQVTQFGKPVTLSCSQTLNHNVMYWYQQKSSQAPKLLFHYYDKDFNNEADTPDNFQSRRPNTSFCFLDIRSPGLGDTAMYLCATSRSSGGSGNTIYFGEGSWLTVV.

In DNA, the CDR3 is TGTGCCAGCAGCCCGACAGGGCGGCCCCAGCATTTT. It yields the protein CASSPTGRPQHF. The chain employs TRBV28 and TRBJ1-5, with 7 nucleotides matching TRBD1. The CDR3 is 12 amino acids. Trimming cost V 6 bases and J 9 bases; bases outside gene matches: 5. Germline V gene sequence: CDR1 MDHEN, CDR2 SYDVKM.

The chain couples TRBV27 to TRBJ2-6, with D perhaps matching TRBD2 (5 bases). The germline V gene encodes CDR1 MNHEY and CDR2 SMNVEV (reference sequence). CDR3 length: 16 amino acids. The germline V and J ends were trimmed by 3 bases and 0 bases, with 9 bases remaining between them. CDR3 DNA sequence: TGTGCCAGCAGTTTCTTCGGGGACTCTGGGGCCAACGTCCTGACTTTC. Translated, it gives CASSFFGDSGANVLTF.

V gene TRBV19 combines with J gene TRBJ2-1; 9 nucleotides agree with TRBD1. The CDR3 has 13 amino acids. J gave up 7 bases and V 5 bases, and 3 bases lay outside the gene matches. CDR1 and CDR2 from the germline V gene are LNHDA and SQIVND (reference sequence). For the CDR3, the DNA is TGTGCCAGTAGTTGGACAGGGGAGAATGAGCAGTTCTTC. It codes for CASSWTGENEQFF.

V gene TRBV11-3 combines with J gene TRBJ2-3, with D perhaps matching TRBD1 (7 bases). Between the trimmed V and J ends, which lost 1 base and 0 bases, there was a span of 14 bases. CDR1 and CDR2 from the germline V gene are SGHNT and YENEEA. CDR3 length: 17 amino acids. The CDR3 here is CASSLGAGQTSTDTQYF. The CDR3, as DNA: TGTGCCAGCAGCTTAGGCGCGGGACAGACAAGCACAGATACGCAGTATTTT.

Here the CDR3 reads CASSLGIPGLGSENEQFF. The CDR3 DNA reads as TGTGCCAGCAGCCTAGGAATACCGGGACTGGGGAGTGAGAATGAGCAGTTCTTC. The rearrangement joins TRBV4-2 to TRBJ2-1; a possible D gene is TRBD2 (6 bases). Trimming took 4 bases from V and 7 from J, leaving 26 bases between them. The CDR3 length is 18 residues. Germline CDR1 LGHNA, CDR2 YNFKEQ.

J is TRBJ2-5 and V is TRBV5-4, with 9 positions matching TRBD1. The V and J ends lost 4 bases and 4 bases, in that order; junction bases with no gene match: 5. The CDR3 extends over 14 amino acids. Germline V gene sequence: CDR1 SGHNT, CDR2 YYREEE (reference sequence). The CDR3 loop reads CASSVDRGAETQYF. As DNA, the CDR3 is TGTGCCAGCAGCGTGGACAGGGGAGCAGAGACCCAGTACTTC.

V usage is TRBV29-1 and J usage is TRBJ2-1, with 11 bases fitting TRBD2. CDR1 and CDR2 (germline): SQVTM, ANQGSEA. V shed 7 bases and J 5 bases; nucleotides not matched to a gene: 13. The CDR3 loop spans 16 amino acids. CDR3 nucleotides: TGCAGCGCGCTACTAGCGGGAGAACGGCGAAACAATGAGCAGTTCTTC. Its protein is CSALLAGERRNNEQFF.

This chain joins TRBV1 and TRBJ1-1; the table assigns TRBD1, which was not confirmed against the DNA. TRBV1 is described as a pseudogene. The CDR3 is 14 amino acids. CDR3 loop: CTSSSLTENTEAFF. For the CDR3, the DNA is TGCACCAGCAGTTCCCTGACAGAGAACACTGAAGCTTTCTTT.

The J gene is TRBJ2-1, the V gene TRBV2; D gene uncertain. The CDR3 covers 13 residues. The ends were cut back, 5 bases at V and 3 bases at J, with 8 bases in the middle. Per the germline V gene, CDR1 is SNHLY and CDR2 is FYNNEI. CDR3 coding DNA: TGTGCCAGCAGTCTACAGAACTACAATGAGCAGTTCTTC. It codes for CASSLQNYNEQFF.

V and J are TRBV4-1 and TRBJ1-2; possibly TRBD1 for D (5 bases). The V end lost 1 base, the J end lost 2 bases, and 11 bases lay between the germline ends. This CDR3 region has 15 residues. The germline V gene has CDR1 MGHRA and CDR2 YSYEKL. CDR3 coding DNA: TGCGCCAGCAGCCAAGTTGGAAGACAGAACTATGGCTACACCTTC. It codes for CASSQVGRQNYGYTF.

The chain is built from TRBV4-2 and TRBJ1-1; a possible D gene is TRBD1 (6 bases). The germline CDR1 and CDR2 sequences are LGHNA and YNFKEQ. Trimming shortened V by 2 bases and J by 5 bases, and 12 bases separated the two germline ends. The CDR3 is made up of 14 amino acids. The CDR3 nucleotides are TGTGCCAGCAGCCAACCTCCAGGGGTTACTGAAGCTTTCTTT. Protein sequence: CASSQPPGVTEAFF.